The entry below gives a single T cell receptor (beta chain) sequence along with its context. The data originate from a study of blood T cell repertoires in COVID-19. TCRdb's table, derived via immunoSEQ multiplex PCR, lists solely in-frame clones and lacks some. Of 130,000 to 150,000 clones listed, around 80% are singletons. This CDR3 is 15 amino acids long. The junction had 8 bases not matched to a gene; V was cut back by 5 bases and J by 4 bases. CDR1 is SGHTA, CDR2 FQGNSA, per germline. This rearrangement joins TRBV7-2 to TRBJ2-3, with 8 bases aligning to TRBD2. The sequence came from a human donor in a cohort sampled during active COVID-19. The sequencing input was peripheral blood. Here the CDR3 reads CASSLTSAKADTQYF. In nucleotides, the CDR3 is TGTGCCAGCAGCCTGACTAGCGCGAAGGCAGATACGCAGTATTTT. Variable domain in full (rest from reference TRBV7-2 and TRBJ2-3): GAGVSQSPSNKVTEKGKDVELRCDPISGHTALYWYRQSLGQGLEFLIYFQGNSAPDKSGLPSDRFSAERTGGSVSTLTIQRTQQEDSAVYLCASSLTSAKADTQYFGPGTRLTVL.